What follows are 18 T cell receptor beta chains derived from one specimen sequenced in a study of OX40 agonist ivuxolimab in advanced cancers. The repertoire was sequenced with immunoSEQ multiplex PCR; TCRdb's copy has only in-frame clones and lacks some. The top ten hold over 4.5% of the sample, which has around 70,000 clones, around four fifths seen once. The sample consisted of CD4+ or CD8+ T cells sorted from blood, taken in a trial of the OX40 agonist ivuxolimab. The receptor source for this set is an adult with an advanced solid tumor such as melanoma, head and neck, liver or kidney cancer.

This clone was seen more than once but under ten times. The CDR3 bases are TGTGCCAGCAGCGTAGGGACGGTGAATCAGCCCCAGCATTTT. This encodes CASSVGTVNQPQHF. The V gene is TRBV9, the J gene TRBJ1-5, with no clear D. Germline-derived CDR1 and CDR2 are SGDLS and YYNGEE. CDR3 size: 14 residues. Deletions cut 0 bases from V and 4 bases from J, with 8 bases between.

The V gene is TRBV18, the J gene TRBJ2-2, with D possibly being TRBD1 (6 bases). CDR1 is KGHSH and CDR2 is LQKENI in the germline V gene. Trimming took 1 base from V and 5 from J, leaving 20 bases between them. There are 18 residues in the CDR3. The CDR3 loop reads CASSPRLTGSELTGELFF. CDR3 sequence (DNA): TGTGCCAGCTCACCACGGCTCACAGGGTCCGAATTGACCGGGGAGCTGTTTTTT.

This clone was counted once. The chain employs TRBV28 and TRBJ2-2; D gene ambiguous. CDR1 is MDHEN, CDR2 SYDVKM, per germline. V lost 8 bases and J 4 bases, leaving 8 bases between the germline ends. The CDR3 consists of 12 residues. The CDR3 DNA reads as TGTGCCAGCGCCAGGTTCACCGGGGAGCTGTTTTTT. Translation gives CASARFTGELFF.

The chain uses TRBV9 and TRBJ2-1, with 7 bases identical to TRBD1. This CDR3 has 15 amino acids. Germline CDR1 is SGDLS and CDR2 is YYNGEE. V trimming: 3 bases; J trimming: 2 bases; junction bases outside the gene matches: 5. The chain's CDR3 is CASSEGAPAYNEQFF. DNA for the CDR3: TGTGCCAGCAGCGAGGGGGCTCCTGCCTACAATGAGCAGTTCTTC.

DNA for the CDR3: TGTGCCACCAGCAGAGAAGTATCACCCCTCCACTTT. Translation: CATSREVSPLHF. V usage is TRBV15 and J usage is TRBJ1-6, with unresolved D. CDR3 length equals 12 residues. The V and J ends lost 0 bases and 10 bases respectively, with 4 bases between them. Looked up from germline, CDR1 is LNHNV and CDR2 is YYDKDF (reference sequence).

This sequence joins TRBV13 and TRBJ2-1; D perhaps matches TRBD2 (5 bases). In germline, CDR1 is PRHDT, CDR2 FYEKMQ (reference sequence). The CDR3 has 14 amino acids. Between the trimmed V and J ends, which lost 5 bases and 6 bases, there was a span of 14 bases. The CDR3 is CASSGWTAPNEQFF. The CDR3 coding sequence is TGTGCCAGCAGCGGGTGGACTGCCCCCAATGAGCAGTTCTTC.

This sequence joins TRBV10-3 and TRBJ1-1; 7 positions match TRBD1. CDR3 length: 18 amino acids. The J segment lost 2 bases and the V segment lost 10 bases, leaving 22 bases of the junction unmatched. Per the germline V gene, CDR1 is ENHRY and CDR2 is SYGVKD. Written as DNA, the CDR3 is TGTGCCACACGTCCCGAGGTGCCGGACAGGCCCCGTAACACTGAAGCTTTCTTT. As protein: CATRPEVPDRPRNTEAFF.

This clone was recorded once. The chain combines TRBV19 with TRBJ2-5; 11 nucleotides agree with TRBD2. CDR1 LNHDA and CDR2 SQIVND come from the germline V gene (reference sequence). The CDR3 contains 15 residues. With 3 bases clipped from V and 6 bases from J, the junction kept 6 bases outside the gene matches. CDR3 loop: CASSIASGGPKTQYF. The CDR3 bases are TGTGCCAGTAGTATCGCTAGCGGGGGGCCGAAGACCCAGTACTTC.

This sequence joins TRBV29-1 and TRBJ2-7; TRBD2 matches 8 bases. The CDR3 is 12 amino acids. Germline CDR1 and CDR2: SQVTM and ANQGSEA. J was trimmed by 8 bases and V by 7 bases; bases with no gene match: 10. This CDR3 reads CSALTSASQQYF. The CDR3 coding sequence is TGCAGCGCCTTGACTAGCGCCTCACAGCAGTACTTC.

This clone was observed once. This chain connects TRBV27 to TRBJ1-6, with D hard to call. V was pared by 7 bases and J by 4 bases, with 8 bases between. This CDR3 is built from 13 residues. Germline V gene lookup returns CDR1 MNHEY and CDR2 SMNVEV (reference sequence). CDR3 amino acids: CASKDRYNSPLHF. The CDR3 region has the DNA TGTGCCAGCAAAGACCGTTATAATTCACCCCTCCACTTT.

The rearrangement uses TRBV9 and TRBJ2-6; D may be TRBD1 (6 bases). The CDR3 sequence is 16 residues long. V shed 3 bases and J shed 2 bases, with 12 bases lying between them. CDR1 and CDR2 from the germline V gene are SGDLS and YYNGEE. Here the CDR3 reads CASSAQNRAGANVLTF. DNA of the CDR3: TGTGCCAGCAGCGCGCAAAACAGGGCTGGGGCCAACGTCCTGACTTTC.

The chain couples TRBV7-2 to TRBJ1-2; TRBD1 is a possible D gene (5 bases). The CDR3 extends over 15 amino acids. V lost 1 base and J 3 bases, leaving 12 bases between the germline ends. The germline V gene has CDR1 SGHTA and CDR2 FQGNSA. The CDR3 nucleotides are TGTGCCAGCAGCTTAGAGGGGACGGAAGACTATGGCTACACCTTC. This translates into CASSLEGTEDYGYTF.

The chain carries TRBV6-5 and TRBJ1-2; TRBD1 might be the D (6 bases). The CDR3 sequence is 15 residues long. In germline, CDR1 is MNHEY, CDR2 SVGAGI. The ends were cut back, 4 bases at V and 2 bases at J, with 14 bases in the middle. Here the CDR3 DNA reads TGTGCCAGCAGTTCACAGGGTTTGGGGAACTATGGCTACACCTTC. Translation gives CASSSQGLGNYGYTF.

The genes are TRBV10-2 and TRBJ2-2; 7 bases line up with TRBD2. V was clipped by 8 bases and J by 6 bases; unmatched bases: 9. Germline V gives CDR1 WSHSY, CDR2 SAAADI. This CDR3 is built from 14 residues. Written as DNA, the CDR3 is TGCGCCAGCGGCCCGGGAGGAGGGCCCGGGGAGCTGTTTTTT. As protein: CASGPGGGPGELFF.

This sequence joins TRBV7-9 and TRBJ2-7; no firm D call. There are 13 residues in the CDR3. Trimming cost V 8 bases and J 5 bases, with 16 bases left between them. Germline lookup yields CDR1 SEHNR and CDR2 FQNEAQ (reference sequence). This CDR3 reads CASLREGLNEQYF. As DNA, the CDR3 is TGTGCCAGCCTAAGGGAAGGGCTCAACGAGCAGTACTTC.

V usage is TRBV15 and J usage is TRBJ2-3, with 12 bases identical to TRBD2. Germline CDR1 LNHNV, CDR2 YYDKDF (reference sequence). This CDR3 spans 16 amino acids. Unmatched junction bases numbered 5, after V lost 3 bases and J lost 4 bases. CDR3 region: CATSRTSGGRSDTQYF. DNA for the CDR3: TGTGCCACCAGCAGGACTAGCGGGGGTCGGTCAGATACGCAGTATTTT.

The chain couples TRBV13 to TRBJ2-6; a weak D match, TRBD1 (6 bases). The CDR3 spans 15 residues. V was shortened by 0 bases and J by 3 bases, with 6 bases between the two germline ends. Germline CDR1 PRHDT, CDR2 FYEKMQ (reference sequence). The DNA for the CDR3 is TGTGCCAGCAGCTTAGGACAGGGTGGGGCCAACGTCCTGACTTTC. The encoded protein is CASSLGQGGANVLTF.

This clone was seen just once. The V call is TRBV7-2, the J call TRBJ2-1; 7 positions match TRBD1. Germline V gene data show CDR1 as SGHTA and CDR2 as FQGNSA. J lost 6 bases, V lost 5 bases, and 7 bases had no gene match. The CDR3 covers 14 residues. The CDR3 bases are TGTGCCAGCAGCCCGCAAACAGGGGTCAATGAGCAGTTCTTC. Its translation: CASSPQTGVNEQFF.